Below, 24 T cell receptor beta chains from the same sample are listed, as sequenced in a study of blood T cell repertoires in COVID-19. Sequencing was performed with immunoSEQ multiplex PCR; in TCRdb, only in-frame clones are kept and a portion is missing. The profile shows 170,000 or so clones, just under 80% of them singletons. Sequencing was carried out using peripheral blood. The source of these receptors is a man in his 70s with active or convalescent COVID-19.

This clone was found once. CDR3 region: CASSFSRGNNEQFF. CDR3 DNA: TGTGCCAGCAGCTTCTCCAGGGGCAACAATGAGCAGTTCTTC. This chain joins TRBV5-5 and TRBJ2-1; the D gene is possibly TRBD1 (6 bases). Germline V gene lookup returns CDR1 SGHKS and CDR2 YYEKEE (reference sequence). The ends were cut back, 2 bases at V and 5 bases at J, with 11 bases in the middle. The CDR3 is 14 amino acids.

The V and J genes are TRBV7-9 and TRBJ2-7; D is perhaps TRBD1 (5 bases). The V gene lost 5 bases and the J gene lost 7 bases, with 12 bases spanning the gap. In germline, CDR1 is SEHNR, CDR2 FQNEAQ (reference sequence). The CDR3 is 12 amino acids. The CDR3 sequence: CASSHGQPEQYF. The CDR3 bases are TGTGCCAGCAGCCACGGACAACCTGAGCAGTACTTC.

CDR3 DNA: TGTGCCAGCAGCGGTCGACTAGCGGGGGGTTCAGGTGAGCAGTTCTTC. This translates into CASSGRLAGGSGEQFF. The chain uses TRBV4-2 and TRBJ2-1; 13 positions match TRBD2. V was clipped by 5 bases and J by 9 bases; unmatched bases: 10. CDR1 and CDR2 from the germline V gene are LGHNA and YNFKEQ. The CDR3 contains 16 residues.

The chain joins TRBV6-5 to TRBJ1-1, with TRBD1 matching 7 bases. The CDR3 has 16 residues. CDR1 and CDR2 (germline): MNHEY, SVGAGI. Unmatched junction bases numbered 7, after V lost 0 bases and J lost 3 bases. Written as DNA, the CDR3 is TGTGCCAGCAGTTACTCGTCCAGGGGGACGGACACTGAAGCTTTCTTT. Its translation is CASSYSSRGTDTEAFF.

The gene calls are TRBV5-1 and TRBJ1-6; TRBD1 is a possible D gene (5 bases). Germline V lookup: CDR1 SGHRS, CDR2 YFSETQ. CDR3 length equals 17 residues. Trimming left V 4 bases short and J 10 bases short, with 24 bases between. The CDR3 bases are TGCGCCAGCAGCCAATCTGCGGACCTCCTGGGGCACTCACCCCTCCACTTT. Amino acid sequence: CASSQSADLLGHSPLHF.

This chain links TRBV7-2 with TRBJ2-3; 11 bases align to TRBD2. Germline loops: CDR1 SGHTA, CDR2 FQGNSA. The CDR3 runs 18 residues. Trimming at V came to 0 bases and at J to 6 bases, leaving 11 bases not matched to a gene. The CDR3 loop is CASSLAGRSGGAMDTQYF. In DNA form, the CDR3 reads TGTGCCAGCAGCTTAGCTGGACGTAGCGGGGGGGCCATGGATACGCAGTATTTT.

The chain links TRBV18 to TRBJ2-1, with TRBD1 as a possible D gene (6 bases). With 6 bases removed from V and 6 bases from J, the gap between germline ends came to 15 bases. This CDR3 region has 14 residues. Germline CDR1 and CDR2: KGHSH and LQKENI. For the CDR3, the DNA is TGTGCCAGCTCCCTCCGCGAAGGGGGCAATGAGCAGTTCTTC. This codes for CASSLREGGNEQFF.

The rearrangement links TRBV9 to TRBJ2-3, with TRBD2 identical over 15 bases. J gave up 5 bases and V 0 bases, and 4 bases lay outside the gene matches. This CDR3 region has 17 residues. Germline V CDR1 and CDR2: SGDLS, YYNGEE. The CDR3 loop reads CASSVGTSGGAGDTQYF. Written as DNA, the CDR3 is TGTGCCAGCAGCGTAGGGACTAGCGGGGGGGCAGGAGATACGCAGTATTTT. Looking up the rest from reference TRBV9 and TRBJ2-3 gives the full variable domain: DSGVTQTPKHLITATGQRVTLRCSPRSGDLSVYWYQQSLDQGLQFLIQYYNGEERAKGNILERFSAQQFPDLHSELNLSSLELGDSALYFCASSVGTSGGAGDTQYFGPGTRLTVL.

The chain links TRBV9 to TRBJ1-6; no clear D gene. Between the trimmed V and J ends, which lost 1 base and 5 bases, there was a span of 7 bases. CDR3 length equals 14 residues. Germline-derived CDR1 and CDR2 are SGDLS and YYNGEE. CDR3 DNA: TGTGCCAGCAGCGTAAGGCGGGATAATTCACCCCTCCACTTT. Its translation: CASSVRRDNSPLHF.

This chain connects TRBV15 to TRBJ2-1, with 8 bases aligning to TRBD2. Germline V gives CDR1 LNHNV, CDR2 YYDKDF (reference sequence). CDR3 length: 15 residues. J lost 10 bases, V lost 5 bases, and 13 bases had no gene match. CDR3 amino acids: CATSVGTSESGEQFF. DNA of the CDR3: TGTGCCACCAGCGTCGGGACTAGTGAAAGCGGCGAGCAGTTCTTC. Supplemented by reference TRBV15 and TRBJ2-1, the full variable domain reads DAMVIQNPRYQVTQFGKPVTLSCSQTLNHNVMYWYQQKSSQAPKLLFHYYDKDFNNEADTPDNFQSRRPNTSFCFLDIRSPGLGDTAMYLCATSVGTSESGEQFFGPGTRLTVL.

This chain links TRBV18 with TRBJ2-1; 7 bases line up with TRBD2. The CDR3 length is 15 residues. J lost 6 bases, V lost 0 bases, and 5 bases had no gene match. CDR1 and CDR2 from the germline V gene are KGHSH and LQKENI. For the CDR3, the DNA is TGTGCCAGCTCACCACCGAGCGGGGCGGGCAATGAGCAGTTCTTC. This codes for CASSPPSGAGNEQFF.

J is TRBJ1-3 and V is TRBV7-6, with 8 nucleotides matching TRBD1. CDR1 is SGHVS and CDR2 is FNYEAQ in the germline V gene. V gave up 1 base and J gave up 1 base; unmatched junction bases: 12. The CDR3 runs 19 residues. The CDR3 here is CASSLVAGGVDGSGNTIYF. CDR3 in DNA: TGTGCCAGCAGCTTAGTGGCAGGGGGCGTCGATGGTTCTGGAAACACCATATATTTT.

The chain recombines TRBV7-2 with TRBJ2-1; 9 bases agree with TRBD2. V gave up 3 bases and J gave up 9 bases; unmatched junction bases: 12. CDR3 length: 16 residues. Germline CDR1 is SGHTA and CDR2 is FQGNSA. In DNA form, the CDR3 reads TGTGCCAGCAGCTTTCATCCCCTGCGGGGGGGCCCTGAGCAGTTCTTC. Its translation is CASSFHPLRGGPEQFF.

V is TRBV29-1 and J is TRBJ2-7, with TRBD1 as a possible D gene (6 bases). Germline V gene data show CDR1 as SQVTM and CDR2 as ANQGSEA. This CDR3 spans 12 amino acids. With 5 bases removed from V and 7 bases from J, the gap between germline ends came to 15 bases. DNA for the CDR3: TGCAGCGTTCGTCAGGGGTACGAGGAGCAGTACTTC. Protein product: CSVRQGYEEQYF.

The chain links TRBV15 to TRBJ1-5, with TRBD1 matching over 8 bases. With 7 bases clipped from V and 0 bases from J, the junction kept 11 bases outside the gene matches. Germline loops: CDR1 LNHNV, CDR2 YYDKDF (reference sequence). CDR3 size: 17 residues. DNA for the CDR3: TGTGCCACCAAGGCCGGGACAGGACTGGGTAGCAATCAGCCCCAGCATTTT. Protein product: CATKAGTGLGSNQPQHF.

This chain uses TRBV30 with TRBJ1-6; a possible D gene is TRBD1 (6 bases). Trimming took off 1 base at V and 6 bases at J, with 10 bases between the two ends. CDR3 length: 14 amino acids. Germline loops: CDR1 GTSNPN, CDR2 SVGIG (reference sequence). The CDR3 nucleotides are TGTGCCTGGAGTGGAGCAGGGGTTAATTCACCCCTCCACTTT. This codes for CAWSGAGVNSPLHF. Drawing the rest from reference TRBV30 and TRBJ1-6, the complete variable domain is SQTIHQWPATLVQPVGSPLSLECTVEGTSNPNLYWYRQAAGRGLQLLFYSVGIGQISSEVPQNLSASRPQDRQFILSSKKLLLSDSGFYLCAWSGAGVNSPLHFGNGTRLTVT.

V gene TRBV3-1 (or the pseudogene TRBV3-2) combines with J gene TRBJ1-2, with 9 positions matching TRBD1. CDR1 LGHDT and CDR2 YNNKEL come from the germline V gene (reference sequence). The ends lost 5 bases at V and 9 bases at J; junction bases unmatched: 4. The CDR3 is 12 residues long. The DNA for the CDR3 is TGTGCCAGCAGCGGACAGGGGAGAAGCTACACCTTC. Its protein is CASSGQGRSYTF.

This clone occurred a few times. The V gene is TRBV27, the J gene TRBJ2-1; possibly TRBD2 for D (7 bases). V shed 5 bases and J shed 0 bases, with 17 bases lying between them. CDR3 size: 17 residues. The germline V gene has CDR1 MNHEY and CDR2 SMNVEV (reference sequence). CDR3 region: CASSPPGGQYSYNEQFF. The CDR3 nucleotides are TGTGCCAGCAGTCCACCCGGGGGGCAGTACTCCTACAATGAGCAGTTCTTC.

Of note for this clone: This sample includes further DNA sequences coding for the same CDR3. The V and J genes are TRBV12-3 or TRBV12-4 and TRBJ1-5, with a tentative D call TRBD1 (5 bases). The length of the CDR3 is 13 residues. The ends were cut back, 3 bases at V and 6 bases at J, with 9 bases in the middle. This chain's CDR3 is CASSLGRGQPQHF. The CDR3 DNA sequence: TGTGCCAGCAGTTTGGGGAGGGGTCAGCCCCAGCATTTT.

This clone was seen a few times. This chain's CDR3 is CASSQVVASSFHEQFF. The CDR3 DNA is TGCGCCAGCAGCCAAGTTGTGGCTAGTTCGTTCCATGAGCAGTTCTTC. This chain uses TRBV4-3 with TRBJ2-1; D ambiguous. The CDR3 has 16 amino acids. Trimming removed 1 base at V and 8 bases at J, with 18 bases between. The V gene's germline CDR1 is LGHNA and CDR2 YSLEER.

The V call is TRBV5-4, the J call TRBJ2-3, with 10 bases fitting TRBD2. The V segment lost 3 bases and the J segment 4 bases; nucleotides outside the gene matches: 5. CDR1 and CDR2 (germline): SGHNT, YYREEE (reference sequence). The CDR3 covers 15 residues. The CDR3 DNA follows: TGTGCCAGCAGCTACCTAGCGGGAGCCCCAGATACGCAGTATTTT. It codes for CASSYLAGAPDTQYF.

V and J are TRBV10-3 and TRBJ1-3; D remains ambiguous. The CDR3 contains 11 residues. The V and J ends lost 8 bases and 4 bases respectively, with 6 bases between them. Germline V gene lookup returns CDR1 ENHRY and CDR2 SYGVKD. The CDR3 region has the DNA TGTGCCATCTCTTCCGGAAACACCATATATTTT. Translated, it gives CAISSGNTIYF.

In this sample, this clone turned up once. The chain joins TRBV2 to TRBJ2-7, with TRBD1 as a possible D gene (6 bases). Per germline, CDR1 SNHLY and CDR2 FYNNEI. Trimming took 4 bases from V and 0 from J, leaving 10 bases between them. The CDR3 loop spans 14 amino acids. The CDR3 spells CASSAQGSSYEQYF. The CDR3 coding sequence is TGTGCCAGCAGTGCACAGGGAAGCTCCTACGAGCAGTACTTC.

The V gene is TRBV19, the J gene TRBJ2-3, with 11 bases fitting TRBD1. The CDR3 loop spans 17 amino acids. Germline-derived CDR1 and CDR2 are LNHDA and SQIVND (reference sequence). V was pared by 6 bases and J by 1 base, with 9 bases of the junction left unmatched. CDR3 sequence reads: CASSPDRGLGGTDTQYF. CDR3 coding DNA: TGTGCCAGTAGCCCGGACAGGGGGCTCGGGGGCACAGATACGCAGTATTTT.